The sequence of this T cell receptor beta chain was determined in a study of response to subunit inactivated influenza vaccine. CDR1 is MNHEY and CDR2 is SVGEGT in the germline V gene. CDR3 size: 15 residues. Trimming cost V 5 bases and J 0 bases, with 13 bases left between them. TCRdb re-analysed the RT-PCR reads in MiXCR, keeping a single row per CDR3 protein. The sample has around 490,000 distinct CDR3 sequences, 7.6% seen once. This TCR came from a man aged 50-75 years who received an inactivated influenza vaccine. The chain uses TRBV6-2 or TRBV6-3 and TRBJ1-1; D remains unclear. Material: PBMCs from blood, obtained around 25 months after vaccination. CDR3 in amino acids: CASSIQRDLNTEAFF. In DNA form, the CDR3 reads TGTGCCAGCAGTATACAAAGGGATCTGAACACTGAAGCTTTCTTT.